The next 7 T cell receptor beta chains were all read from a single sample in a study of blood T cell repertoires in COVID-19. This table comes from immunoSEQ multiplex PCR, and its TCRdb copy is limited to in-frame clones, with some not included. The table has just under 150,000 clones, 84% seen once. Sequenced material: peripheral blood. The receptor source for this set is a human donor in a cohort sampled during active COVID-19.

The rearrangement uses TRBV5-1 and TRBJ2-1; TRBD2 aligns across 10 bases. This CDR3 contains 16 residues. Per germline, CDR1 SGHRS and CDR2 YFSETQ. V was pared by 0 bases and J by 4 bases, with 4 bases of the junction left unmatched. The CDR3 reads CASSLVSSGRYNEQFF. CDR3 DNA: TGCGCCAGCAGCTTGGTGTCTAGCGGGAGATACAATGAGCAGTTCTTC.

CDR3 in DNA: TGCGCCAGCAGTCTCTACCGCTTAAATCAGCCCCAGCATTTT. It specifies CASSLYRLNQPQHF. The chain joins TRBV23-1 to TRBJ1-5; no reliable D call. TRBV23-1 is recorded as an ORF, its role being uncertain. Trimming cost V 4 bases and J 4 bases, with 11 bases left between them. The CDR3 length is 14 residues.

The chain uses TRBV12-3 or TRBV12-4 and TRBJ1-1; D is perhaps TRBD1 (6 bases). This CDR3 contains 12 residues. Deletions cut 5 bases from V and 8 bases from J, with 12 bases between. The CDR3 reads CASSIRTAEAFF. The CDR3 nucleotides read TGTGCCAGCAGTATCCGGACAGCCGAAGCTTTCTTT.

The rearrangement uses TRBV6-1 and TRBJ1-6, with D possibly being TRBD1 (6 bases). The germline V and J ends were trimmed by 2 bases and 10 bases, with 12 bases remaining between them. The CDR3 runs to 14 residues. The germline V gene has CDR1 MNHNS and CDR2 SASEGT. The CDR3 reads CASSESGDWSPLHF. As DNA, the CDR3 is TGTGCCAGCAGTGAATCAGGGGATTGGTCACCCCTCCACTTT.

The V call is TRBV6-5, the J call TRBJ1-6, with D possibly being TRBD1 (6 bases). Deletions cut 7 bases from V and 7 bases from J, with 14 bases between. Germline loops: CDR1 MNHEY, CDR2 SVGAGI. The CDR3 loop spans 14 amino acids. This CDR3 reads CASTTGNRNSPLHF. DNA of the CDR3: TGTGCCAGCACCACAGGGAACAGGAATTCACCCCTCCACTTT.

V gene TRBV9 combines with J gene TRBJ2-1, with TRBD2 matching 10 bases. The germline V gene has CDR1 SGDLS and CDR2 YYNGEE. CDR3 length: 15 residues. V lost 2 bases to trimming and J lost 5 bases; unmatched junction nucleotides: 4. The DNA of the CDR3 is TGTGCCAGCAGCGTTACTAGCGGGGCTAACAATGAGCAGTTCTTC. This encodes CASSVTSGANNEQFF. The entire variable domain, with the rest obtained from reference TRBV9 and TRBJ2-1, is as follows: DSGVTQTPKHLITATGQRVTLRCSPRSGDLSVYWYQQSLDQGLQFLIQYYNGEERAKGNILERFSAQQFPDLHSELNLSSLELGDSALYFCASSVTSGANNEQFFGPGTRLTVL.

The V and J genes are TRBV6-1 and TRBJ1-4; D unresolved. Germline-derived CDR1 and CDR2 are MNHNS and SASEGT. CDR3 length: 17 residues. Deletions cut 3 bases from V and 7 bases from J, with 21 bases between. CDR3 coding DNA: TGTGCCAGCAGTGAGCCAGTTATAGGTCCCGGAGGTGAAAAACTGTTTTTT. Its translation is CASSEPVIGPGGEKLFF.